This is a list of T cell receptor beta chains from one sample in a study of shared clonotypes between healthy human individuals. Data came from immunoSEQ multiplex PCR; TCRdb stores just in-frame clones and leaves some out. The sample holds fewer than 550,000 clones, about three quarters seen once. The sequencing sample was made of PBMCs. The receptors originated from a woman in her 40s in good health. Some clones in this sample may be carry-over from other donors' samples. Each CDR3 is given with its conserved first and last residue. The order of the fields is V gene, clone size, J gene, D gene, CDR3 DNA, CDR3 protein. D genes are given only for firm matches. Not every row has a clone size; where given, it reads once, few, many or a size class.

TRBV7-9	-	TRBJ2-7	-	TGTGCCAGCAGCATAGACGGGCCATGGGAGCAGTACTTC	CASSIDGPWEQYF
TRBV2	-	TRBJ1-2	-	TGTGCCAGCAGTGAAACAGGGCAGGGCAATGGCTACACCTTC	CASSETGQGNGYTF
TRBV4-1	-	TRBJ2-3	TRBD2	TGCGCCAGCAGCCGAGGACTAGCGGGGGTGACAGATACGCAGTATTTT	CASSRGLAGVTDTQYF
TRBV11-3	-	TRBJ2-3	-	TGTGCCAGCAGCTCTCCTGACAGCACAGATACGCAGTATTTT	CASSSPDSTDTQYF
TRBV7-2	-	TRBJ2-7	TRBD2	TGTGCCAGCAGCTTAGCGGGAGGGCCCTACGAGCAGTACTTC	CASSLAGGPYEQYF
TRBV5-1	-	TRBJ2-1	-	TGCGCCAGCAGCTTAAGCGGAAGCTCCTACAATGAGCAGTTCTTC	CASSLSGSSYNEQFF
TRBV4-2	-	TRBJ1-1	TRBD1	TGTGCCAGCAGCCAAGAGGCCACAGGGGGCATGAACACTGAAGCTTTCTTT	CASSQEATGGMNTEAFF
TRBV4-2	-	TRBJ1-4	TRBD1	TGTGCCAGCAGCCAAGATAGAGGGGGCAAAGTAAAACTGTTTTTT	CASSQDRGGKVKLFF
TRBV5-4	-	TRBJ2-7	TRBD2	TGTGCCAGTTATGGCCCATCGGGGGGCGAGCAGTACTTC	CASYGPSGGEQYF
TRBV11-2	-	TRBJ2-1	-	TGTGCCAGCAGCTTAGAAAGGGGAAATGAGCAGTTCTTC	CASSLERGNEQFF
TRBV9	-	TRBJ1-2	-	TGTGCCCGCGGGGCAGGTGGGGGAAGGTCTGGGGACTATGGCTACACCTTC	CARGAGGGRSGDYGYTF
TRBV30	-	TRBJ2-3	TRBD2	TGTGCCTGGAGAGGACTAGTGACAGATACGCAGTATTTT	CAWRGLVTDTQYF
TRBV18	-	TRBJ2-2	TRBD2	TGTGCCAGCTCACCTAGGACTAGCGGGAGGAGCGGGGAGCTGTTTTTT	CASSPRTSGRSGELFF
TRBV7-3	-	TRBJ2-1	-	TGTGCCAGCAGCCCGAGCTCCTACAATGAGCAGTTCTTC	CASSPSSYNEQFF
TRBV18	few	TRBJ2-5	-	TGTGCCAGCTCACCAAATCAAGAGACCCAGTACTTC	CASSPNQETQYF